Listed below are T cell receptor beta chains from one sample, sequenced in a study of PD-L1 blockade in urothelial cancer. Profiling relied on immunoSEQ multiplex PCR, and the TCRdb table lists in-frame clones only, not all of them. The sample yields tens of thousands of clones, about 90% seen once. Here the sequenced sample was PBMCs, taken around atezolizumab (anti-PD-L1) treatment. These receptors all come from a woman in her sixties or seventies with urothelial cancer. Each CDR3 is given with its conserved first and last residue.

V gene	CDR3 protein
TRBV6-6	CASRPGLNNQPQHF
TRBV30	CAWSGTSGIRGDEQFF
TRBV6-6	CASSSYLTHQETQYF
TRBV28	CASSLGRYGYTF
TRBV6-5	CASGRQGVNEQYF
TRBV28	CASSLVGGRTDTQYF
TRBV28	CASSSERNQETQYF
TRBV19	CASRGPQGYQETQYF
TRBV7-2	CASSLSGVQPQHF
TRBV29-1	CSVRRDGNEQFF
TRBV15	CATSRVAFTNEQYF
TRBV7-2	CASSQGTGGTGELFF
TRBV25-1	CASGEGGSSYNEQFF
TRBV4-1	CASSQGLATYNEQFF
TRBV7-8	CASGKGQGLFGEKLFF
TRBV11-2	CASSLVEGVGEQFF
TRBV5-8	CATGAQPQHF
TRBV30	CAWSVRGFQPQHF
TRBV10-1	CASSDYRGTSYEQYF
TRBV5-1	CASSAAGTSGSWETQYF
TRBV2	CASSEAGTGGAGIASYEQYF
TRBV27	CASSSDRAPDYNEQFF
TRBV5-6	CASSTRTGDSSYNEQFF
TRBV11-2	CASSLENGVGTQYF
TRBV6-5	CASRGQGSGYTF
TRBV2	CASTESGTEEQYF
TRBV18	CASSPRGLNQPQHF
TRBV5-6	CASSGLAGGYEQYF
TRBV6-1	CASSEARRTWNTEAFF
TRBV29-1	CSVPVGRGNADTQYF
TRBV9	CASSVVGTIPTDTQYF
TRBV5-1	CASSLSGQLNTEAFF
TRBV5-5	CASSPNPPSGDQHF
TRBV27	CASRPTGTHQPQHF
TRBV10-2	CASSEKTGSGNTIYF
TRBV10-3	CASMDRANQPQHF
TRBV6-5	CASSRLNQPQHF
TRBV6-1	CASSGQGPYEQYF
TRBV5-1	CASSLGGTGTGELFF
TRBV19	CASSRPGQDKYEQYF
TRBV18	CASSPVASGWYEQFF
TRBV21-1	CASSKNRVHYGYTF
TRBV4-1	CASSQDRGSDTEAFF
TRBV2	CASGQTDTQYF
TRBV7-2	CASSASGGPYNEQFF
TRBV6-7	CASSYEGSRYGYTF
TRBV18	CASSTGTGSEQFF
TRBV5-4	CASSHSEGNEQFF
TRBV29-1	CSGWEQGANEQYF
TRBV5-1	CASSLGSQGAPYEQYF
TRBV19	CASSIERGQGINQPQHF